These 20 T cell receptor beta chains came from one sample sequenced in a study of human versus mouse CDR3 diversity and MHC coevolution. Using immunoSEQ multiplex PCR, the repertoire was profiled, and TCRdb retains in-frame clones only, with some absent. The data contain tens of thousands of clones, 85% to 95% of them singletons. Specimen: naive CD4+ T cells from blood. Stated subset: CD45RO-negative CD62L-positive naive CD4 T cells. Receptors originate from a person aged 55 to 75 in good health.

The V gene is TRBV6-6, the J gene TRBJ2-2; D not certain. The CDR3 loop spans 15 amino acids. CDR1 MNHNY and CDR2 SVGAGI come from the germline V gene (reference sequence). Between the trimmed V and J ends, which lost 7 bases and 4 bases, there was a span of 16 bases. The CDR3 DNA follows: TGTGCCAGCACCCAAATGGGTGACATCACCGGGGAGCTGTTTTTT. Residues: CASTQMGDITGELFF.

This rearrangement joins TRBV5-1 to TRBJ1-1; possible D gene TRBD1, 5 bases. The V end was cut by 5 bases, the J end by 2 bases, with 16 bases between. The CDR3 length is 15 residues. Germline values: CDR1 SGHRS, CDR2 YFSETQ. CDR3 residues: CASRGTRRENTEAFF. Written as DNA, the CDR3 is TGCGCCAGCAGGGGGACGAGGAGGGAAAACACTGAAGCTTTCTTT.

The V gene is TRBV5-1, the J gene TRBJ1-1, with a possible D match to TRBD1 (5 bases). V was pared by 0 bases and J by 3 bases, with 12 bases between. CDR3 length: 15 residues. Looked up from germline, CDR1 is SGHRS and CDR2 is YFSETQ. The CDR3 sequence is CASSLVETGDTEAFF. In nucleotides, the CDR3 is TGCGCCAGCAGCTTGGTTGAGACGGGGGACACTGAAGCTTTCTTT.

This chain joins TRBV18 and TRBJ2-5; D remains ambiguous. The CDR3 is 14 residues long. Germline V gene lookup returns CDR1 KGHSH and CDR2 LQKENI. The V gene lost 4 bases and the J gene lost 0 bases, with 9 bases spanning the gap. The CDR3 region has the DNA TGTGCCAGCTCACGCGACTTTAACCAAGAGACCCAGTACTTC. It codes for CASSRDFNQETQYF.

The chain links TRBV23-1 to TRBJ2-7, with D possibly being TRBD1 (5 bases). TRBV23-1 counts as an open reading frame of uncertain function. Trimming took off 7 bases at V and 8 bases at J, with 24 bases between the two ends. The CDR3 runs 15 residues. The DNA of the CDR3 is TGCGCCAGCACGCCCCCCGGACACACCTACGTTAAGCAGTACTTC. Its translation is CASTPPGHTYVKQYF.

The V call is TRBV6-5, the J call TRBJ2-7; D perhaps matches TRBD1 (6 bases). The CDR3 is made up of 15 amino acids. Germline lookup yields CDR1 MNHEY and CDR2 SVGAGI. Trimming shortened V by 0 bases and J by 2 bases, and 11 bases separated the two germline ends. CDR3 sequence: CASSYSGAGTYEQYF. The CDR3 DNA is TGTGCCAGCAGTTACTCGGGGGCAGGAACCTACGAGCAGTACTTC.

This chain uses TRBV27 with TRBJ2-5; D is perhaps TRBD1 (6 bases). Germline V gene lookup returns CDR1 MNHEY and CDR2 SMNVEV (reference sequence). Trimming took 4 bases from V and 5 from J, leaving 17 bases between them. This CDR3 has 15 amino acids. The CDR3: CASSSPAGAEETQYF. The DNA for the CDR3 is TGTGCCAGCAGTTCACCTGCAGGGGCAGAGGAGACCCAGTACTTC.

The CDR3 DNA reads as TGTGCCAGCAGTCAACTAGCGGGAATCGATACGCAGTATTTT. It yields the protein CASSQLAGIDTQYF. The chain uses TRBV2 and TRBJ2-3; 10 bases map to TRBD2. This CDR3 region has 14 residues. Looked up from germline, CDR1 is SNHLY and CDR2 is FYNNEI. V gave up 5 bases and J gave up 6 bases; unmatched junction bases: 5.

CDR3 DNA sequence: TGTGCCAGCGGAGCGGGTGGCCCGGTCGGCGAGCAGTACTTC. Its translation: CASGAGGPVGEQYF. The chain combines TRBV6-6 with TRBJ2-7; D perhaps matches TRBD2 (6 bases). Germline V gene lookup returns CDR1 MNHNY and CDR2 SVGAGI (reference sequence). Deletions cut 8 bases from V and 6 bases from J, with 20 bases between. CDR3 length equals 14 residues.

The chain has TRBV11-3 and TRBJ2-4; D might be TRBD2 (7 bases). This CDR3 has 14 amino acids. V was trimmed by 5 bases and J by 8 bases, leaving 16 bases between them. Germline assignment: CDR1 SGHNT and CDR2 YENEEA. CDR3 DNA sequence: TGTGCCAGCAGCCTTGGGGGGGCTGGGGACATTCAGTACTTC. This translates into CASSLGGAGDIQYF.

The CDR3 reads CASEPRDFSYGYTF. As DNA, the CDR3 is TGTGCCTCCGAACCCAGGGATTTTAGCTATGGCTACACCTTC. The genes are TRBV6-5 and TRBJ1-2; possible D gene TRBD1, 5 bases. V was trimmed by 11 bases and J by 4 bases, leaving 20 bases between them. There are 14 residues in the CDR3. Germline-derived CDR1 and CDR2 are MNHEY and SVGAGI.

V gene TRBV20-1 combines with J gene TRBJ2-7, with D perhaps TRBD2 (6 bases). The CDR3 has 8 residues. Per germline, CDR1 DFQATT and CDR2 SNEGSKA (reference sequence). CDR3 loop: CSAERRGV. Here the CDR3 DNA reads TGCAGTGCTGAGCGCCGGGGGGTC.

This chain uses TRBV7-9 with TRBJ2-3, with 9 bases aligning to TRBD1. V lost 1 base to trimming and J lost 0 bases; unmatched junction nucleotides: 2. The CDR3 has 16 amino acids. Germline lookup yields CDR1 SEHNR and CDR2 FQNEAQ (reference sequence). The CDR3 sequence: CASSLETGGSTDTQYF. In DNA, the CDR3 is TGTGCCAGCAGCTTAGAGACAGGGGGAAGCACAGATACGCAGTATTTT.

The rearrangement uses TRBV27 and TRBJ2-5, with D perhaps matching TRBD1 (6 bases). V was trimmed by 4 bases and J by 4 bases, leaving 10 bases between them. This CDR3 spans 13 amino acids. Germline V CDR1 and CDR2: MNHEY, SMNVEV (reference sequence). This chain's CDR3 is CASSSGVGETQYF. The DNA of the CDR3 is TGTGCCAGCAGTTCAGGGGTCGGAGAGACCCAGTACTTC.

The CDR3 loop reads CASSASNRGNYGYTF. CDR3 DNA: TGTGCCAGCAGCGCCTCAAACAGGGGAAACTATGGCTACACCTTC. V gene TRBV9 combines with J gene TRBJ1-2; 7 bases align to TRBD1. This CDR3 region has 15 residues. The germline V gene has CDR1 SGDLS and CDR2 YYNGEE. The J segment lost 2 bases and the V segment lost 3 bases, leaving 7 bases of the junction unmatched.

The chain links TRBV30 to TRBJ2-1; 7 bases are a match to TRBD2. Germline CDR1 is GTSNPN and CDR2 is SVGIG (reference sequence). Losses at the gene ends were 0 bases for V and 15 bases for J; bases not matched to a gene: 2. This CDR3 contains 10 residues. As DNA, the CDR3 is TGTGCCTGGAGTGTAGCGGGACTGTTCTTC. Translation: CAWSVAGLFF.

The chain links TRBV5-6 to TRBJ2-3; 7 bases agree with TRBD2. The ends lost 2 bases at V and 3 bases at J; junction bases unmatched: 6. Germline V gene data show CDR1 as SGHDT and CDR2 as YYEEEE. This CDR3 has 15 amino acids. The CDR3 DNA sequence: TGTGCCAGCAGCTTTTTCGGGAGGAAAACAGATACGCAGTATTTT. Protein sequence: CASSFFGRKTDTQYF.

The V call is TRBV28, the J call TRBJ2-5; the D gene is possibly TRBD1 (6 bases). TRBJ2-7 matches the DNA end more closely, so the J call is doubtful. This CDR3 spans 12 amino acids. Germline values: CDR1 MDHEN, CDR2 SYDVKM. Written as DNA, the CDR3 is TGTGCCAGCAGCCCTGGACAGTACGAGCAGTACTTC. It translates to CASSPGQYEQYF.

DNA of the CDR3: TGTGCCAGCTCAACTAGCTCCTACGAGCAGTACTTC. It translates to CASSTSSYEQYF. The chain uses TRBV18 and TRBJ2-7, with D maybe TRBD2 (5 bases). The V gene lost 5 bases and the J gene lost 0 bases, with 5 bases spanning the gap. CDR1 is KGHSH and CDR2 is LQKENI in the germline V gene. The CDR3 has 12 amino acids.

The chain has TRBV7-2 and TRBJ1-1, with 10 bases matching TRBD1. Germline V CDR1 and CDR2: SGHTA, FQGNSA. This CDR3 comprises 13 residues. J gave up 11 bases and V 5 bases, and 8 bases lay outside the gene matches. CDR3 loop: CASSPDRGALAFF. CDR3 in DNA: TGTGCCAGCAGCCCGGACAGGGGGGCACTCGCTTTCTTT. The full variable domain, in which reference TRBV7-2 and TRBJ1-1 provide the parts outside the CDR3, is GAGVSQSPSNKVTEKGKDVELRCDPISGHTALYWYRQSLGQGLEFLIYFQGNSAPDKSGLPSDRFSAERTGGSVSTLTIQRTQQEDSAVYLCASSPDRGALAFFGQGTRLTVV.